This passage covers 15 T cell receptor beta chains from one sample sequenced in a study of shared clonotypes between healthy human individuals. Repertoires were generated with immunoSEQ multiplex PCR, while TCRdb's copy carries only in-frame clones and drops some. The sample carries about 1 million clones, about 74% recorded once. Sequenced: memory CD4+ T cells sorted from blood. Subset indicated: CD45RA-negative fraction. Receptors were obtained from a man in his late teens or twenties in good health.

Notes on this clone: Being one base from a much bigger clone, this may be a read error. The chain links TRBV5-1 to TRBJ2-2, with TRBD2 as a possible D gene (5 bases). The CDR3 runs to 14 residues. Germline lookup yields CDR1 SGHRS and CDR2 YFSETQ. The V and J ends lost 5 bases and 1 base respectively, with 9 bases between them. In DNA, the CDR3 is TGCGCCAGCAGAGAGGGCGGGAACACCGGGGAGCTGTTTTTT. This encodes CASREGGNTGELFF.

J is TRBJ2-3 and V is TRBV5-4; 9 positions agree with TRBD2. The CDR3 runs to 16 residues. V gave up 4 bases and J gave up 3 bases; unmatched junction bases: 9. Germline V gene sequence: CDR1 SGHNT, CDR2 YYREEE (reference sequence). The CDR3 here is CASSTGLASTTDTQYF. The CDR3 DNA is TGTGCCAGCAGCACCGGACTAGCGAGTACTACAGATACGCAGTATTTT. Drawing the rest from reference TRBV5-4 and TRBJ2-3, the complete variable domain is ETGVTQSPTHLIKTRGQQVTLRCSSQSGHNTVSWYQQALGQGPQFIFQYYREEENGRGNFPPRFSGLQFPNYSSELNVNALELDDSALYLCASSTGLASTTDTQYFGPGTRLTVL.

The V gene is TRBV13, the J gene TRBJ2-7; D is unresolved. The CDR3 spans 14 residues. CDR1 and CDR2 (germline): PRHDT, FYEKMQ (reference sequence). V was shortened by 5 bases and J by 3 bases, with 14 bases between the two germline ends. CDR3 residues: CASSPLSGSYEQYF. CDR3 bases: TGTGCCAGCAGCCCCCTATCAGGAAGCTACGAGCAGTACTTC.

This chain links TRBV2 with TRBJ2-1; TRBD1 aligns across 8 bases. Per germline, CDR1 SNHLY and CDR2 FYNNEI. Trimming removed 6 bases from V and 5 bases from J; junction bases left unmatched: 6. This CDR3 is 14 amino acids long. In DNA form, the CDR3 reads TGTGCCAGCAGCCTCGACAGGGGAAACAATGAGCAGTTCTTC. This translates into CASSLDRGNNEQFF.

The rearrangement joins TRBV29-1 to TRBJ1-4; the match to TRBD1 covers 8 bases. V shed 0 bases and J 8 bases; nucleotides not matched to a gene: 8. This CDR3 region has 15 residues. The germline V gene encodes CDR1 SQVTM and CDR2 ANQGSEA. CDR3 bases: TGCAGCGTTGAAGATTTCGGACAGGGAGGAGAAAAACTGTTTTTT. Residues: CSVEDFGQGGEKLFF.

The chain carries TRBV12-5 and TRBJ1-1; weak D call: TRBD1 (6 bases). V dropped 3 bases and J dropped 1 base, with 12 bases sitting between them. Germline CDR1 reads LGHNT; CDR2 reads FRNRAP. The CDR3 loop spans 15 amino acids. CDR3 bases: TGTGCTAGTGGTTTTCAGGGGTTAGGGAACACTGAAGCTTTCTTT. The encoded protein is CASGFQGLGNTEAFF.

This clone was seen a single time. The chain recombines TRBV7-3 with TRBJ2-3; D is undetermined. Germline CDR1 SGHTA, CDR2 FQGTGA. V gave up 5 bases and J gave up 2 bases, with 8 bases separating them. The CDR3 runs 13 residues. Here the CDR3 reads CASSRIITDTQYF. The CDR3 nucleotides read TGTGCCAGCAGCCGGATTATCACAGATACGCAGTATTTT.

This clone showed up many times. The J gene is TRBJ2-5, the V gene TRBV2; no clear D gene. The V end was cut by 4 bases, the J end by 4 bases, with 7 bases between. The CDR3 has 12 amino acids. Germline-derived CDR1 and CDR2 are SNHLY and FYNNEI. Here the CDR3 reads CASSANGETQYF. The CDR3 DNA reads TGTGCCAGCAGTGCGAATGGAGAGACCCAGTACTTC.

CDR3 in amino acids: CATSTGYEQYF. As DNA, the CDR3 is TGTGCCACCTCGACAGGCTACGAGCAGTACTTC. V gene TRBV6-6 combines with J gene TRBJ2-7; D may be TRBD1 (6 bases). Deletions cut 10 bases from V and 3 bases from J, with 10 bases between. This CDR3 is built from 11 residues. The germline V gene has CDR1 MNHNY and CDR2 SVGAGI (reference sequence).

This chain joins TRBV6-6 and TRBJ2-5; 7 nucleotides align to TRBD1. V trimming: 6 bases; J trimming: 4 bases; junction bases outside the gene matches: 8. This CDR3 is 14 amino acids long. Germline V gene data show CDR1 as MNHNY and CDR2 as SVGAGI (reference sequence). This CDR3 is CASRGPGQTETQYF. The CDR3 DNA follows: TGTGCCAGCAGGGGACCGGGACAGACAGAGACCCAGTACTTC.

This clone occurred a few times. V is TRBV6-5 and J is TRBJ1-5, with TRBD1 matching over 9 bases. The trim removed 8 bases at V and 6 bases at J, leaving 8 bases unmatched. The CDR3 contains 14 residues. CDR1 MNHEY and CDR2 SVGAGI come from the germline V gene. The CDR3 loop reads CASPRDREFQPQHF. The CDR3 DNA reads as TGTGCCAGCCCTCGGGACAGGGAATTTCAGCCCCAGCATTTT.

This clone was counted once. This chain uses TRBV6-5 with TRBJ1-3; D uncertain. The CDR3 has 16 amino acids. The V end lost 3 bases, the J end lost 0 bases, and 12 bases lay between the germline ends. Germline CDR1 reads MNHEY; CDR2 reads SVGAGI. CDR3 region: CASSYSEGGSGNTIYF. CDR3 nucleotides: TGTGCCAGCAGTTATTCCGAGGGTGGCTCTGGAAACACCATATATTTT.

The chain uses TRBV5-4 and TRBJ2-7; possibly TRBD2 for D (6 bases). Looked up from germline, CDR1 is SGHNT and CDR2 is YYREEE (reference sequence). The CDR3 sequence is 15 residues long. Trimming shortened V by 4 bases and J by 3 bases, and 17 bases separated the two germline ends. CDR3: CASSPLGPGDYEQYF. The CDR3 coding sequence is TGTGCCAGCAGCCCACTGGGGCCGGGGGACTACGAGCAGTACTTC.

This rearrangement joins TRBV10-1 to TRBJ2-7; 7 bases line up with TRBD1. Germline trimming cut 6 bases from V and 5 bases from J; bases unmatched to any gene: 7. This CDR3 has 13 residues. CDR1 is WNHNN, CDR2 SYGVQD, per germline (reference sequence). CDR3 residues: CASSHRDSDEQYF. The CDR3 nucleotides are TGCGCCAGCAGCCACCGGGACAGCGACGAGCAGTACTTC.

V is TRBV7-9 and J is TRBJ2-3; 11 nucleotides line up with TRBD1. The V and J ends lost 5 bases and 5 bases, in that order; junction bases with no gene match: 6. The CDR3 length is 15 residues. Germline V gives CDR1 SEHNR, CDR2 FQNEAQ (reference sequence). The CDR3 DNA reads TGTGCCAGCAGCCCCGGACAGGGGGCAAAAGATACGCAGTATTTT. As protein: CASSPGQGAKDTQYF.